This TCR beta chain was sequenced for a study of cytomegalovirus exposure and HLA in healthy donors. Study-level results: In vitro work confirmed that three CMV-associated chains recognize CMV antigens. Subsequent analysis found a tendency for first-cohort TCR clusters to co-occur within the 95 to 150 validation repertoires.

This table comes from immunoSEQ multiplex PCR, and its TCRdb copy is limited to in-frame clones, with some not included. The sample carries 250,000 to 400,000 clones, 88% recorded once. The CDR3 sequence is 14 residues long. Trimming took 5 bases from V and 5 from J; bases not matched to a gene: 8. Per germline, CDR1 SGHNT and CDR2 YENEEA. Separation from the approximately 710-subject first cohort characterized the roughly 110-subject validation cohort, to which the donors belonged. Comment on this clone: The target antigen is unknown.

The rearrangement links TRBV11-3 to TRBJ2-5; 7 bases are shared with TRBD2. The sequence was obtained from a man younger than 45 in good health and CMV-seronegative. The sequenced sample consisted of PBMCs. The DNA of the CDR3 is TGTGCCAGCAGCCCTGGACTAGTTGGGGAGACCCAGTACTTC. It specifies CASSPGLVGETQYF.